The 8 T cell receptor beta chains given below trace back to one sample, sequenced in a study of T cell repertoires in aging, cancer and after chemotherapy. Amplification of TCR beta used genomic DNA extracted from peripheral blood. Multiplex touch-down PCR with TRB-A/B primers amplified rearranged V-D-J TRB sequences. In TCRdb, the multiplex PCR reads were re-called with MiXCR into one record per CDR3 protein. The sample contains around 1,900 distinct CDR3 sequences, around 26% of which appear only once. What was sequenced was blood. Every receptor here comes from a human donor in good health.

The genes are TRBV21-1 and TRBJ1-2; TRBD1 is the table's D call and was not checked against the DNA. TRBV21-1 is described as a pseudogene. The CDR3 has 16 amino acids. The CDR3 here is CASSKGGTDGNYGYTF. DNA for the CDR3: TGTGCCAGCAGCAAAGGGGGGACAGATGGGAACTATGGCTACACCTTC.

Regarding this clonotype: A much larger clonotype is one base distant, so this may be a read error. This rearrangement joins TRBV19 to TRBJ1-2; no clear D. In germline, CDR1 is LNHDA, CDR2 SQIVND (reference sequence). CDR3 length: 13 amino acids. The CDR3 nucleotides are TGTGACAGTAGACGCAGGTCGCAATATGGCTACACCTTC. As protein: CDSRRRSQYGYTF.

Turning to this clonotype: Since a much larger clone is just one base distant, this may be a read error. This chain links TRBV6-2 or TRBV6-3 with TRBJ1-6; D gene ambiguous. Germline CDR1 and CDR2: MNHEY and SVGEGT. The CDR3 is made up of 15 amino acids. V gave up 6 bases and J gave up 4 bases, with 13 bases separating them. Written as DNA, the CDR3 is TGTGCCAGCAGCTTGTCGGTCAGATATAATTCACCCCTCCACTTT. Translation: CASSLSVRYNSPLHF.

CDR3 amino acids: CSARYSYNEQFF. Written as DNA, the CDR3 is TGCAGTGCTAGATACTCCTACAATGAGCAGTTCTTC. The gene calls are TRBV20-1 and TRBJ2-1; D unclear. V lost 2 bases and J 0 bases, leaving 2 bases between the germline ends. Germline CDR1 reads DFQATT; CDR2 reads SNEGSKA (reference sequence). This CDR3 is 12 amino acids long.

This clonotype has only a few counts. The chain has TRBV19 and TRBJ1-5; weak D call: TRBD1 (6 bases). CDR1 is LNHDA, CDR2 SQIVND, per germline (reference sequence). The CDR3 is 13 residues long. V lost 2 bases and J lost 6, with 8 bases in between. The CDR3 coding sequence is TGTGCCAGTAGTATACAGGGGAGTCAGCCCCAGCATTTT. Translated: CASSIQGSQPQHF. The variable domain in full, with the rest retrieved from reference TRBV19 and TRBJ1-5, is DGGITQSPKYLFRKEGQNVTLSCEQNLNHDAMYWYRQDPGQGLRLIYYSQIVNDFQKGDIAEGYSVSREKKESFPLTVTSAQKNPTAFYLCASSIQGSQPQHFGDGTRLSIL.

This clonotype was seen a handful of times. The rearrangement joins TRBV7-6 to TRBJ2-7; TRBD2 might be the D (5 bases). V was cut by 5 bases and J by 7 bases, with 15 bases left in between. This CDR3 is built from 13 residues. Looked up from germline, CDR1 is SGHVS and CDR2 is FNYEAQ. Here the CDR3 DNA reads TGTGCCAGCAGCCTGGCGCTAGCTGGGGAGCAGTACTTC. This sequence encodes CASSLALAGEQYF.

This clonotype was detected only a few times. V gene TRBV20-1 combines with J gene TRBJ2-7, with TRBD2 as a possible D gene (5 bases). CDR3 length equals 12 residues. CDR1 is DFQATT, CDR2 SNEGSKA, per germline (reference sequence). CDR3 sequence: CSGLNQVTEQYF. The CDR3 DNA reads TGCAGCGGACTGAACCAGGTAACCGAGCAGTACTTC.

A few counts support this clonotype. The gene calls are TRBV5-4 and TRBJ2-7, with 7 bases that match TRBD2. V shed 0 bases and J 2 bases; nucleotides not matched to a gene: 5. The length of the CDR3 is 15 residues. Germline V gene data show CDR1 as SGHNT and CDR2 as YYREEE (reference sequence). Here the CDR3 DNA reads TGTGCCAGCAGCTTGGGGCCTAGCGGTCCCTACGAGCAGTACTTC. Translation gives CASSLGPSGPYEQYF.